This TCR beta chain was retrieved from a study of T cell responses to AZD1222 COVID-19 vaccine (dated by TCRdb to the early 2020s). Study-wide context: AZD1222 recipients whose second dose came at about 4 weeks and those whose second dose came at about 12 weeks were combined into one group, since spike-specific TCR depth and breadth did not differ between the two schedules. TCR sequencing covered 233 trial participants: 200 to 210 given two doses of AZD1222 and 26 given two doses of MenACWY control vaccine. Trial participants were enrolled by age into 18-55, 56-69 and 70-plus year subgroups, with around 140, 26 and 57 TCR-sequenced participants respectively.

In the case of this clone: Its antigen remains unidentified. The sample holds no much larger clone one base away, and base qualities are not on file.

The label giving this sample's time point can be read as: baseline before first vaccination. Vaccinee samples were obtained from the UK trials COV001 and COV002, which included a single-blind randomized controlled phase 2/3 trial of AZD1222 (ChAdOx1 nCoV-19) in healthy adults. Trial participant PBMC samples were collected at day 0 and day 28 after the second dose for TCRbeta chain sequencing. Points the paper makes about the study in general: Participants were mostly white British and included more females than males, and it was suggested by the authors that clonal diversity may have been underestimated. Because no day 14 peak-response samples were available, repertoires were characterized only after the peak T cell response. In the small 56-69-year group, the increase in depth fell short of significance, most likely because of low power. Nearly half of unique spike-specific TCRs reportedly recognized epitopes outside regions mutated in the B.1.351 and B.1.1.7 variants. Spike-specific TCR breadth and depth rose significantly after two AZD1222 doses compared with day 0 and with MenACWY recipients. Conclusions about previously exposed vaccinees were limited because only a handful of AZD1222 recipients were SARS-CoV-2 seropositive at baseline. The vaccine-associated CD4 TCRs covered the entire spike protein, and the dominant responses fell in regions 160-218 and 743-854.

The CDR3 regions of human TCRbeta chains were analyzed by immunosequencing. Turning to the authors' computational methods: Repertoire TCRs were matched against a reference library of SARS-CoV-2-specific TCRs generated with the MIRA antigen-specificity platform. Breadth was defined as the fraction of unique TCRs that were SARS-CoV-2-associated, and depth was defined as the fraction of total T cells that were SARS-CoV-2-associated. Each spike-specific TCR was assigned to its reactive spike region and to a CD4 or CD8 class using the MIRA data. Log10-transformed breadth and depth values were compared by one-way ANOVA with Sidak's multiple comparisons tests. TCRdb mirrors the immuneACCESS table, restricted to in-frame sequences. Some clones are absent from its copies; in checked studies, under half trace to an unresolved V gene, and the reason for the others is unknown. The V and J calls and clone size were taken over from that table, and D and trimming were inferred from the DNA. This sample gives about 54,000 clones in total; around 84% of them show up just once. The top ten clonotypes cover approximately 10% of the sample.

Trimming removed 1 base from V and 2 bases from J, leaving 7 bases between the germline ends. Based on the germline V gene, the CDR1 and CDR2 sequences are SGHTA and FQGTGA. From the cysteine through the phenylalanine, the CDR3 covers 14 amino acids. Just CDR3 DNA is preserved here, 42 bases in frame from base 1. The chain couples TRBV7-3 to TRBJ2-3; no D gene call is confident. The origin of this receptor is an adult in good health. Sequencing was performed on peripheral blood, taken on day 0 of AZD1222 vaccination. The CDR3 reads as follows: CASSLRPYTDTQYF. The DNA is as follows: TGTGCCAGCAGCTTAAGACCGTACACAGATACGCAGTATTTT.